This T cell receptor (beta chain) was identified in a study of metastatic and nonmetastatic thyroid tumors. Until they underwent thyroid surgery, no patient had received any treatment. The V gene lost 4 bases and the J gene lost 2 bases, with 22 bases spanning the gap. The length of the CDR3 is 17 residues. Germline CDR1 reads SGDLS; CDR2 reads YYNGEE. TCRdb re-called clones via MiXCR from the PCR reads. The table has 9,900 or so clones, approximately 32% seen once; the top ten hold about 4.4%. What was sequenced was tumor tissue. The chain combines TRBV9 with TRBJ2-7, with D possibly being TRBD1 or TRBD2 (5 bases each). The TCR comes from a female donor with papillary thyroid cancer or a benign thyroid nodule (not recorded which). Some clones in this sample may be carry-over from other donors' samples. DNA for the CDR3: TGTGCCAGCAGCCCCAATGACCCGGGACCGGAGGCCTACGAGCAGTACTTC. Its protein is CASSPNDPGPEAYEQYF.